This T cell receptor (beta chain) was obtained from a study of cytomegalovirus exposure and HLA in healthy donors. Study-wide findings and caveats: There were a few CMV-associated chains whose specificity for CMV antigens was confirmed in vitro. The investigators catalogued 150 to 200 TCR beta chains as cytomegalovirus-associated. The tendency of first-cohort TCR clusters to co-occur in the roughly 130 validation repertoires emerged from a later analysis.

Clones were read by immunoSEQ multiplex PCR, and TCRdb kept only the in-frame ones, dropping some. The table shows 90,000 or so clones, with 85% occurring only once. Unmatched junction bases numbered 5, after V lost 4 bases and J lost 4 bases. This CDR3 has 15 amino acids. CDR1 is SNHLY and CDR2 is FYNNEI in the germline V gene. Concerning this clone itself: Its antigen is currently unknown.

The sequencing input was PBMCs. The receptor's source is a man between 18 and 35 years old in good health and CMV-seropositive. This rearrangement joins TRBV2 to TRBJ2-1; 9 bases agree with TRBD2. The CDR3 reads CASSVGGRAYNEQFF. The CDR3, as DNA: TGTGCCAGCAGTGTAGGCGGGAGGGCTTACAATGAGCAGTTCTTC.